This T cell receptor beta chain was recorded in a study of blood T cells in healthy people across ages. The study's findings and limits: More naive CD4+ cells and higher diversity marked long-lived donors relative to aged donors. A roughly linear fall in TCR beta diversity per million T cells was seen with increasing age.

This CDR3 region has 12 residues. Germline V CDR1 and CDR2: MNHEY, SVGAGI. Trimming removed 6 bases from V and 5 bases from J, with 8 bases in between. Primed by a sample-barcoded 5' primer and a J-beta primer mix, a second PCR proceeded for about 7 to 11 cycles. Using its own MiXCR run on the 5' RACE reads, TCRdb lists one record per CDR3 protein. Found here are some 550,000 distinct CDR3 sequences, around half of them singletons; the top ten hold about 22%. Many counts were recorded for this clonotype. Its antigen is still unknown. The rearrangement joins TRBV6-5 to TRBJ2-1; no clear D gene. The clonotype originates from a man aged 80 or over in good health. Sequencing was performed on blood. This CDR3 reads CASSLVHNEQFF. CDR3 coding DNA: TGTGCCAGCAGCCTAGTCCACAATGAGCAGTTCTTC.